This T cell receptor (beta chain) came from a study of spatial heterogeneity in lung cancer. About the study: Across the raw uncorrected reads, a unique TCR and UMI combination was observed, on average, more than ten times.

Carried by each TCR cDNA molecule was a unique molecular identifier. TCRdb reprocessed the 5' RACE reads with MiXCR, giving one entry per CDR3 protein. This sample has about 39,000 distinct CDR3 sequences, with 3.1% found just once. This clonotype was seen a handful of times. CDR3 length: 14 amino acids. Germline V CDR1 and CDR2: SGHKS, YYEKEE (reference sequence). The V and J ends lost 3 bases and 5 bases, in that order; junction bases with no gene match: 6. Time point indicated: sample taken at primary tumor resection. Donors were some 72 untreated early-stage non-small cell lung cancer patients. Tumor, nontumor lung or frozen PBMC supplied whole RNA, sequenced without sorting.

Specimen: normal lung tissue next to the tumor, collected at surgery. The receptor was derived from a male donor with early-stage non-small cell lung cancer. The gene calls are TRBV5-5 and TRBJ2-5, with 8 bases identical to TRBD1. The CDR3 DNA follows: TGTGCCAGCAGCTGGGCAAGGGACAGGGAGACCCAGTACTTC. Protein product: CASSWARDRETQYF. The variable domain in full, completed from reference TRBV5-5 and TRBJ2-5, reads DAGVTQSPTHLIKTRGQQVTLRCSPISGHKSVSWYQQVLGQGPQFIFQYYEKEERGRGNFPDRFSARQFPNYSSELNVNALLLGDSALYLCASSWARDRETQYFGPGTRLLVL.